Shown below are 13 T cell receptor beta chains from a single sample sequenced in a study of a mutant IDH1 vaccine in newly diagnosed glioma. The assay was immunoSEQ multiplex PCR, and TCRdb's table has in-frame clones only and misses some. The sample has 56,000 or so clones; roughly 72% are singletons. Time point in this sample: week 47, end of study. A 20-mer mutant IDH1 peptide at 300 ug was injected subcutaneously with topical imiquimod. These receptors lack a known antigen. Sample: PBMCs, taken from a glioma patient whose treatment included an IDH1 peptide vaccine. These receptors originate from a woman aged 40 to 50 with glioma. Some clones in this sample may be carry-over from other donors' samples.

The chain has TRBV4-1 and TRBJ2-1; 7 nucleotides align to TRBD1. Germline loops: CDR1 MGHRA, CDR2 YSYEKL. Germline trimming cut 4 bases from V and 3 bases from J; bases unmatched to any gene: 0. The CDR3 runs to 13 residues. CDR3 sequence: CASSRDSYNEQFF. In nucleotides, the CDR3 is TGCGCCAGCAGCCGGGACAGCTACAATGAGCAGTTCTTC.

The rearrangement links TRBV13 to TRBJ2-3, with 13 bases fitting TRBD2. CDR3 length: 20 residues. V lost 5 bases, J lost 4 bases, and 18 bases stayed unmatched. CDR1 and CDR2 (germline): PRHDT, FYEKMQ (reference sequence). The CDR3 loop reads CASSALQGTSGGAWADTQYF. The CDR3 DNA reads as TGTGCCAGCAGCGCCCTTCAAGGAACTAGCGGGGGGGCCTGGGCAGATACGCAGTATTTT.

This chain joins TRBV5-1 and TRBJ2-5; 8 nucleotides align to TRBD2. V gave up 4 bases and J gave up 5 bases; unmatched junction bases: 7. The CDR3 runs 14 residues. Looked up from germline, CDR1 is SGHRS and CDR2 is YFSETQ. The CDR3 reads CASSPSGGQETQYF. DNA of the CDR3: TGCGCCAGCAGCCCAAGCGGGGGCCAGGAGACCCAGTACTTC.

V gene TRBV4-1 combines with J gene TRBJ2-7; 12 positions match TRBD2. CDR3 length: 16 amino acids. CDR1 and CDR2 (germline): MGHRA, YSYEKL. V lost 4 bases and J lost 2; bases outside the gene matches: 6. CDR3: CASSPRLAGEPYEQYF. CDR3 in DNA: TGCGCCAGCAGCCCCCGACTAGCGGGGGAACCCTACGAGCAGTACTTC.

The CDR3 DNA reads as TGTGCCAGCAGCCGCCGGGGTGCGGGAGAGACCCAGTACTTC. Its protein is CASSRRGAGETQYF. V is TRBV11-2 and J is TRBJ2-5; D is perhaps TRBD2 (5 bases). The CDR3 extends over 14 amino acids. Trimming shortened V by 5 bases and J by 4 bases, and 14 bases separated the two germline ends. CDR1 and CDR2 (germline): SGHAT, FQNNGV.

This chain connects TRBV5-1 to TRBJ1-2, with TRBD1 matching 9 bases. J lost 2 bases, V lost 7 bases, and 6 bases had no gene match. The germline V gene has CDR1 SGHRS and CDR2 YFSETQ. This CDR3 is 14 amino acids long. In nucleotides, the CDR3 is TGCGCCAGCCTTGCCGGGACAGGGAACTATGGCTACACCTTC. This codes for CASLAGTGNYGYTF. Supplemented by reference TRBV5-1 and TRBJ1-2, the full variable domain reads KAGVTQTPRYLIKTRGQQVTLSCSPISGHRSVSWYQQTPGQGLQFLFEYFSETQRNKGNFPGRFSGRQFSNSRSEMNVSTLELGDSALYLCASLAGTGNYGYTFGSGTRLTVV.

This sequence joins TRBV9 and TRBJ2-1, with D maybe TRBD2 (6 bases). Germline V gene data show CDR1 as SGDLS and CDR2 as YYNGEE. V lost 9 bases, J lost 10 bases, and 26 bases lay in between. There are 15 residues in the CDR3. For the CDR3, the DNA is TGTGCCACTCACTCTCAGGAGGGATGGGGCCGGGAGCAGTTCTTC. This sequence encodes CATHSQEGWGREQFF.

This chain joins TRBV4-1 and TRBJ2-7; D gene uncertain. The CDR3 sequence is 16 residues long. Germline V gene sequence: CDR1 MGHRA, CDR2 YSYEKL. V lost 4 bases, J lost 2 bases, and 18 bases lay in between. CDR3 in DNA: TGCGCCAGCAGCCTAGGTGGGTTCCCCAGCCCCTACGAGCAGTACTTC. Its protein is CASSLGGFPSPYEQYF.

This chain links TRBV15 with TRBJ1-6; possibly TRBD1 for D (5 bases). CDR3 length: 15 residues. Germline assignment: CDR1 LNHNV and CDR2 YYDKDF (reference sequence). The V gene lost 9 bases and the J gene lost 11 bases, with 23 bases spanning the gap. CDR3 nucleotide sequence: TGTGCCACTAAGAACCCCCGAGCCCCAGGGACACCCCTCCACTTT. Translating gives CATKNPRAPGTPLHF.

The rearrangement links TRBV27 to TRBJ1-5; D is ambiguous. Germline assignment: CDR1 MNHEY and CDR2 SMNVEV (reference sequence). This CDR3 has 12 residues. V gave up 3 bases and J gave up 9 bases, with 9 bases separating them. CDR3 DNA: TGTGCCAGCAGTTTTCTCCTGGGGCCCCAGCATTTT. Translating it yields CASSFLLGPQHF.

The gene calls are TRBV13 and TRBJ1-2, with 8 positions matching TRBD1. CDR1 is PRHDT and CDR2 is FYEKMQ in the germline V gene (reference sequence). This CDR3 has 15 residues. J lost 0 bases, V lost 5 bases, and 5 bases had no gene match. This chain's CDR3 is CASSLQTGANYGYTF. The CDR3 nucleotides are TGTGCCAGCAGCCTCCAGACAGGGGCTAACTATGGCTACACCTTC. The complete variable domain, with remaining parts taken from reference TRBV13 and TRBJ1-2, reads AAGVIQSPRHLIKEKRETATLKCYPIPRHDTVYWYQQGPGQDPQFLISFYEKMQSDKGSIPDRFSAQQFSDYHSELNMSSLELGDSALYFCASSLQTGANYGYTFGSGTRLTVV.

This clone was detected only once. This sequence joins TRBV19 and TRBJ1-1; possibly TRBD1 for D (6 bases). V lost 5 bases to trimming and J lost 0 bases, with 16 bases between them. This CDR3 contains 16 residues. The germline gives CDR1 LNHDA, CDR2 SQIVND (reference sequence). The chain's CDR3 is CASSARGGPMNTEAFF. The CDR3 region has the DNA TGTGCCAGTAGTGCCCGCGGGGGCCCCATGAACACTGAAGCTTTCTTT.

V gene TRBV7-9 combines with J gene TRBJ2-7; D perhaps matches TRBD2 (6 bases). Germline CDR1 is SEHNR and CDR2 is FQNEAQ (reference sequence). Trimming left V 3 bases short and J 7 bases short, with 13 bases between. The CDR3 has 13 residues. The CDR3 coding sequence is TGTGCCAGCAGCTTGGGGACTTTTGGAGAGCAGTACTTC. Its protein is CASSLGTFGEQYF.